The TCR beta chain described here comes from a study of T cells in Graves' hyperthyroidism and ophthalmopathy. CDR1 is SGHRS, CDR2 YFSETQ, per germline. This CDR3 is 13 amino acids long. Trimming shortened V by 0 bases and J by 8 bases, and 11 bases separated the two germline ends. TCR beta CDR3 regions were amplified from RNA. An initial round of RT-PCR targeting the TCR CDR3 relied on the HTBI primer set. Via MiXCR, TCRdb re-called the multiplex PCR reads, giving one row per CDR3 protein. The sample lists roughly 740,000 distinct CDR3 sequences; about 15% were seen once. The clonotype was recovered from a man younger than 35 with Graves' hyperthyroidism. The sequenced sample was blood. V gene TRBV5-1 combines with J gene TRBJ1-1; D may be TRBD1 (5 bases). The CDR3 DNA follows: TGCGCCAGCAGCTTGGCCGGGGCTGCCGAAGCTTTCTTT. Translation: CASSLAGAAEAFF.